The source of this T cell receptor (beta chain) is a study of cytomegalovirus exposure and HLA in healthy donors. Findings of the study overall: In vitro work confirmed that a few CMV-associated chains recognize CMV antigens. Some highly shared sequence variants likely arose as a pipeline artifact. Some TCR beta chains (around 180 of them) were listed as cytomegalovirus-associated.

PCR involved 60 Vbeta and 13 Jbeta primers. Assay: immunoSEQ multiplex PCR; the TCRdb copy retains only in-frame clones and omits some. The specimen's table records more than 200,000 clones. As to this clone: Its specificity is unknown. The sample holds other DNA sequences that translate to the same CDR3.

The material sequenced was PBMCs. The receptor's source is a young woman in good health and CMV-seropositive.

CDR3 coding DNA: TGTGCCAGCTCACCGACTAGCGGCTCCTACGAGCAGTACTTC. This codes for CASSPTSGSYEQYF. The chain uses TRBV18 and TRBJ2-7; 9 bases line up with TRBD2. The CDR3 is 14 residues long. J lost 0 bases, V lost 3 bases, and 0 bases had no gene match. Germline CDR1 KGHSH, CDR2 LQKENI.